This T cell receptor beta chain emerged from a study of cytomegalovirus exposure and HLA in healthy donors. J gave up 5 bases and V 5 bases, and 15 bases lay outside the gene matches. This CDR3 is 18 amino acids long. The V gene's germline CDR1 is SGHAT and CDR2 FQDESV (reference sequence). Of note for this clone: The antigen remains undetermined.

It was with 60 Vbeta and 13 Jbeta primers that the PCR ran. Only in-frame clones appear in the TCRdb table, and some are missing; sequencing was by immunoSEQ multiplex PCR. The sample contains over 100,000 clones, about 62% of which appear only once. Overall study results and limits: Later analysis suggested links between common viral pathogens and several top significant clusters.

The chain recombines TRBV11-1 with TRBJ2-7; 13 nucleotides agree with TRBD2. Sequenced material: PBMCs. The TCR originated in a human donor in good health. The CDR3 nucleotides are TGTGCCAGCAGCGACCGCACCGGGACTAGCGGGATTATCGACGAGCAGTACTTC. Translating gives CASSDRTGTSGIIDEQYF.